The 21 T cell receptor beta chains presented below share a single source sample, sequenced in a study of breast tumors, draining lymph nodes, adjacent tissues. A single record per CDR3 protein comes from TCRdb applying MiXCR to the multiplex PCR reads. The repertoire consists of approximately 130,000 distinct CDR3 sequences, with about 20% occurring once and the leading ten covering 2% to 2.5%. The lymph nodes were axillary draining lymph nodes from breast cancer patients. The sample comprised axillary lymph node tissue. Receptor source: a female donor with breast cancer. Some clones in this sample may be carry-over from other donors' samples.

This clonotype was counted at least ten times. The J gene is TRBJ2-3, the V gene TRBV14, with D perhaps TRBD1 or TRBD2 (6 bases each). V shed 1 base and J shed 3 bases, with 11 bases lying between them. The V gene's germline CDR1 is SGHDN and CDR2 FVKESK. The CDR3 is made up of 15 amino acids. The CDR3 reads CASSQARGATDTQYF. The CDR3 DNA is TGTGCCAGCAGCCAAGCGAGGGGGGCTACAGATACGCAGTATTTT.

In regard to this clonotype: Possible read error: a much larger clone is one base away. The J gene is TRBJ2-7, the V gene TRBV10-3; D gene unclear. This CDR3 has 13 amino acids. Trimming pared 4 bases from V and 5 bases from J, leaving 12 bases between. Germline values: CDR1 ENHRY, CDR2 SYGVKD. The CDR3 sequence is CAISGPSGDEQYF. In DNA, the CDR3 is TGTGCCATCAGTGGACCGTCAGGCGACGAGCAGTACTTC.

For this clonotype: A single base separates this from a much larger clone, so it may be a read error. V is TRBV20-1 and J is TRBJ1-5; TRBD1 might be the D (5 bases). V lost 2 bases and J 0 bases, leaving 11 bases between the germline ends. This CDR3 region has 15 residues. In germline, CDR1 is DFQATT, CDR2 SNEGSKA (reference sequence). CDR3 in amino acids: CSARRGGNSNQPQHF. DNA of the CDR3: TGCAGTGCTAGAAGGGGAGGGAATAGCAATCAGCCCCAGCATTTT.

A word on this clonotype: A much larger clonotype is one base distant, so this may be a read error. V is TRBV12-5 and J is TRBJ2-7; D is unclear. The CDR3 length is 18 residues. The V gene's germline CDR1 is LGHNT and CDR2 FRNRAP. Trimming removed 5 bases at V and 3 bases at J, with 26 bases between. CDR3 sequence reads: CASGVKVPDCRGFYEQYF. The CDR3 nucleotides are TGTGCTAGTGGTGTCAAGGTCCCGGATTGCCGCGGCTTCTACGAGCAGTACTTC.

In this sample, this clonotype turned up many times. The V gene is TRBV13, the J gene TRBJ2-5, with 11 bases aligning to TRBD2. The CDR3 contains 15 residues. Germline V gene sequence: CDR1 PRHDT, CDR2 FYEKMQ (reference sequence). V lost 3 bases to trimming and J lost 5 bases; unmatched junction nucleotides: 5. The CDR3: CASSFLTSGKETQYF. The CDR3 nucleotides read TGTGCCAGCAGCTTCCTGACTAGCGGGAAGGAGACCCAGTACTTC.

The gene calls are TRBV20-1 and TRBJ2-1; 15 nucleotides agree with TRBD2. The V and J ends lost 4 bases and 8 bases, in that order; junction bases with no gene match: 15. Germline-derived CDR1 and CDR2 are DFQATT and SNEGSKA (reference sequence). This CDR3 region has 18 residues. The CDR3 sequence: CSATTHLGLAGGLDEQFF. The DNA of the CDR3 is TGCAGTGCTACCACACACCTTGGACTAGCGGGAGGGCTGGATGAGCAGTTCTTC.

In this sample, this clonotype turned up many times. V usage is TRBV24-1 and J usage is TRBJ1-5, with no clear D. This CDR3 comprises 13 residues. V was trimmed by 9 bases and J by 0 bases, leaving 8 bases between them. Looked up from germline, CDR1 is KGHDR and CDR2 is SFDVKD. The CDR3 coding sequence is TGTGCCACCCGGAGCCATAGCAATCAGCCCCAGCATTTT. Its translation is CATRSHSNQPQHF.

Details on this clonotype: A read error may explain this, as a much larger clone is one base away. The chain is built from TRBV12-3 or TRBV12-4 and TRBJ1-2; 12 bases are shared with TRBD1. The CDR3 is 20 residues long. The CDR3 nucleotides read TGTGTCAGCAGCGGGGGGGGGCGGGACAGGGGGCGATCGCATAACTATGGCTACACCTTC. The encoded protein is CVSSGGGRDRGRSHNYGYTF.

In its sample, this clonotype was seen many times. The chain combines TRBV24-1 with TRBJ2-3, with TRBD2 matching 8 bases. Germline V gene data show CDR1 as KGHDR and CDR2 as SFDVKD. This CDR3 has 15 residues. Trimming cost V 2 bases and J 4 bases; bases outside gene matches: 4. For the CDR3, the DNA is TGTGCCACCAGTGATTCCAGCGGGAGCCCAGATACGCAGTATTTT. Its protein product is CATSDSSGSPDTQYF.

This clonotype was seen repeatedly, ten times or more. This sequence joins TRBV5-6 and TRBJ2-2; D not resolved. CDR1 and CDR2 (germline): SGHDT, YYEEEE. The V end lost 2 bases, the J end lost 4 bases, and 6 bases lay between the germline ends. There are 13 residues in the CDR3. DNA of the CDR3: TGTGCCAGCAGCTTCCCCGCCACCGGGGAGCTGTTTTTT. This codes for CASSFPATGELFF.

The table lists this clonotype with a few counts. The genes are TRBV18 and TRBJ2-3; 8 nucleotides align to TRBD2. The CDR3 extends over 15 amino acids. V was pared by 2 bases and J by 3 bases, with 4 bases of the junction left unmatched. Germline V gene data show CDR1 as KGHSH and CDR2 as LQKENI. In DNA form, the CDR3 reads TGTGCCAGCTCACCAACGGGAGGGGAAACAGATACGCAGTATTTT. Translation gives CASSPTGGETDTQYF.

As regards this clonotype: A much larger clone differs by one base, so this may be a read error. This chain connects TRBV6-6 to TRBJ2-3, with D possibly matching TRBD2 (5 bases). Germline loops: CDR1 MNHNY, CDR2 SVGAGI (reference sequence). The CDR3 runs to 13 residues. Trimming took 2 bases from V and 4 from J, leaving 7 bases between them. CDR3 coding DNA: TGTGCCAGCAGTTACGAACTAGCAGATACGCAGTATTTT. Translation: CASSYELADTQYF.

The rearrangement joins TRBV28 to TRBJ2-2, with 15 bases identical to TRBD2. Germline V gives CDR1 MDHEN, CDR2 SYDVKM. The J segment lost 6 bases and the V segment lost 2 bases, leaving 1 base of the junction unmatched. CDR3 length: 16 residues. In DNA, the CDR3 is TGTGCCAGCAGTTTAAGGACTAGCGGGAGGGCCGGGGAGCTGTTTTTT. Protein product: CASSLRTSGRAGELFF.

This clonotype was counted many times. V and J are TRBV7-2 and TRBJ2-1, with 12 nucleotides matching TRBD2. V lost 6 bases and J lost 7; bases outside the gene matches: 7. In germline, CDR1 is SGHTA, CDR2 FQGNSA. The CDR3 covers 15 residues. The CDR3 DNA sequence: TGTGCCAGCAGTCCCGGGACTAGCGGGTCGAATGAGCAGTTCTTC. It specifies CASSPGTSGSNEQFF.

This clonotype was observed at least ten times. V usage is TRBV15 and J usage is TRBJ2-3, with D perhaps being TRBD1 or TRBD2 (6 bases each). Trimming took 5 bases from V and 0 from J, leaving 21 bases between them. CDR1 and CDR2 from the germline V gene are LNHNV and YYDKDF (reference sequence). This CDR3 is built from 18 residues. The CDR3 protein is CATSEGGLRGLSTDTQYF. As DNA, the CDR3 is TGTGCCACCAGCGAAGGGGGGCTGCGGGGACTCAGCACAGATACGCAGTATTTT.

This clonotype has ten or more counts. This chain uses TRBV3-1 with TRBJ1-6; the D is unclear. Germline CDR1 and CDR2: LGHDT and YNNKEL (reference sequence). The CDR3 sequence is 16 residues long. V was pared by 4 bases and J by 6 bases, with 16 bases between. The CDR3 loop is CASSLGPNRSNSPLHF. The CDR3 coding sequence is TGTGCCAGCAGCCTAGGGCCGAATCGGAGTAATTCACCCCTCCACTTT.

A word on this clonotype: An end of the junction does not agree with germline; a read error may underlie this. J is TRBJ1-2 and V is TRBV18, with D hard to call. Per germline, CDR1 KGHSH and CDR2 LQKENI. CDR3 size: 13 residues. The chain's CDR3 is CTSSPESNYGYTF. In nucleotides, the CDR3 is TGTACCAGCTCACCAGAGTCCAACTATGGCTACACCTTC.

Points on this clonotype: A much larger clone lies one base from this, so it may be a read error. The CDR3 loop reads CASRSGGTDAGELFF. CDR3 DNA sequence: TGTGCCAGTCGGAGCGGCGGGACCGACGCCGGGGAGCTGTTTTTT. This chain uses TRBV19 with TRBJ2-2; D is possibly TRBD2 (6 bases). Germline V CDR1 and CDR2: LNHDA, SQIVND (reference sequence). This CDR3 comprises 15 residues. Trimming left V 8 bases short and J 6 bases short, with 19 bases between. The full variable domain, completed using reference TRBV19 and TRBJ2-2, is DGGITQSPKYLFRKEGQNVTLSCEQNLNHDAMYWYRQDPGQGLRLIYYSQIVNDFQKGDIAEGYSVSREKKESFPLTVTSAQKNPTAFYLCASRSGGTDAGELFFGEGSRLTVL.

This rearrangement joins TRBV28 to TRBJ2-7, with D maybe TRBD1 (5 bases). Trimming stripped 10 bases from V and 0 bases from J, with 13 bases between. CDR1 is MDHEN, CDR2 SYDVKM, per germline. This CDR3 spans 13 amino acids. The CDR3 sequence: CATSKGPSYEQYF. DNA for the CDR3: TGTGCCACAAGTAAGGGGCCCTCCTACGAGCAGTACTTC.

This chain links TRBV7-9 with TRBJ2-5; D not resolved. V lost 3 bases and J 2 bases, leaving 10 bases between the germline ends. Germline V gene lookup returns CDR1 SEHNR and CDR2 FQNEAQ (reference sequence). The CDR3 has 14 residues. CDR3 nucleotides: TGTGCCAGCAGCTTCATCCGGCAGCAAGAGACCCAGTACTTC. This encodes CASSFIRQQETQYF.

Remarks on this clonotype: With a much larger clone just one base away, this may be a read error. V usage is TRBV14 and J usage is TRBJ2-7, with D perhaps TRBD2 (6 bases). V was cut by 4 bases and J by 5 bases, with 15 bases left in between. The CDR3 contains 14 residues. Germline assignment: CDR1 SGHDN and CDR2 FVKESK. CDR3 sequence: CASSRDFGGHEQYF. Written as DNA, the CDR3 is TGTGCCAGCAGCCGAGACTTCGGAGGGCACGAGCAGTACTTC.